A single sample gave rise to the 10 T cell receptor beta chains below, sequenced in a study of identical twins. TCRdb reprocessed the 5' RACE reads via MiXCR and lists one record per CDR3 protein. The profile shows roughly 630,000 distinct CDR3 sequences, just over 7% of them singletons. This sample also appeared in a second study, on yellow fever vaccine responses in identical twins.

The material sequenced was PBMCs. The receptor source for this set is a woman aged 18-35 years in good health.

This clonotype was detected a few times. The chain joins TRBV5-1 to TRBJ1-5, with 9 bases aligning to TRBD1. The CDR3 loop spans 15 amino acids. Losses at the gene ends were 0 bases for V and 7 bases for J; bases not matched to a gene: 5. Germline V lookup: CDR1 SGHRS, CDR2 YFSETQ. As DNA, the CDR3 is TGCGCCAGCAGCTTGGAGGGACAGGGACCCCAGCCCCAGCATTTT. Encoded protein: CASSLEGQGPQPQHF.

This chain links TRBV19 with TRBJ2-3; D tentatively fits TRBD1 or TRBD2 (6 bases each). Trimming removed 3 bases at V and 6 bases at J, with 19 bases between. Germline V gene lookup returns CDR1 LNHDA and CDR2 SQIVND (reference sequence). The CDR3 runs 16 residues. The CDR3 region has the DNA TGTGCCAGTAGTATCGGCGGCCGGGGGCCCGGCGATACGCAGTATTTT. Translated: CASSIGGRGPGDTQYF.

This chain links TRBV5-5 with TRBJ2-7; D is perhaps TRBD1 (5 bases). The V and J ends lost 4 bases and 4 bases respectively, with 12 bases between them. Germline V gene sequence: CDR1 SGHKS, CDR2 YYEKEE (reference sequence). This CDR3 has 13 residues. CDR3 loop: CASSPDTPYEQYF. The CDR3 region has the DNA TGTGCCAGCAGCCCGGACACCCCTTACGAGCAGTACTTC.

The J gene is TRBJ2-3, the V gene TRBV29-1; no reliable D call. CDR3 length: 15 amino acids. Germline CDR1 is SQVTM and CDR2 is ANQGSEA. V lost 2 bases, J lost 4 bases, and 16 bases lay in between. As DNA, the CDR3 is TGCAGCGTTGAACCCCTACTCGCTTTCGCAGATACGCAGTATTTT. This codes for CSVEPLLAFADTQYF.

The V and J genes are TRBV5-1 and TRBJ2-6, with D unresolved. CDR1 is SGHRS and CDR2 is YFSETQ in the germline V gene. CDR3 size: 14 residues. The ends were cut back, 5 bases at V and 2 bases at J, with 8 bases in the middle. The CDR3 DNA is TGCGCCAGCAGACCGGACGCTGGGGCCAACGTCCTGACTTTC. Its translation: CASRPDAGANVLTF.

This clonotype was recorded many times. The CDR3 sequence: CASSYGERVEAFF. The CDR3 bases are TGTGCCAGCAGTTACGGGGAAAGGGTTGAAGCTTTCTTT. The chain combines TRBV6-5 with TRBJ1-1, with D unresolved. Germline-derived CDR1 and CDR2 are MNHEY and SVGAGI. The CDR3 sequence is 13 residues long. Trimming stripped 2 bases from V and 7 bases from J, with 11 bases between.

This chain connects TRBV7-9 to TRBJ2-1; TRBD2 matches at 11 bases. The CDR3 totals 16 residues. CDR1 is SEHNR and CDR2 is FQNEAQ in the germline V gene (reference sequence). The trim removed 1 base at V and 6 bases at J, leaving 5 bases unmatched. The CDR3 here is CASSLVGTSGTNEQFF. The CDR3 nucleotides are TGTGCCAGCAGCTTAGTTGGGACTAGCGGCACCAATGAGCAGTTCTTC.

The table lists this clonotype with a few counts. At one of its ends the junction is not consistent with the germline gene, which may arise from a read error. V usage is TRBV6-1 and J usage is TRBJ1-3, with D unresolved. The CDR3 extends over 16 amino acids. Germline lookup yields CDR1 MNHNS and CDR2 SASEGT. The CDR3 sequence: CVSVPGHTNSGNTIYF. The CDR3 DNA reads TGTGTCAGCGTGCCCGGGCATACCAACTCTGGAAACACCATATATTTT.

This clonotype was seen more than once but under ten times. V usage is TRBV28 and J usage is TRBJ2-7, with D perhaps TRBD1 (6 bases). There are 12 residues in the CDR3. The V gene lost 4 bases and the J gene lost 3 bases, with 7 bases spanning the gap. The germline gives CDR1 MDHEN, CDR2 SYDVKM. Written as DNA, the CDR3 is TGTGCCAGCAGTTACAGGGACTACGAGCAGTACTTC. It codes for CASSYRDYEQYF.

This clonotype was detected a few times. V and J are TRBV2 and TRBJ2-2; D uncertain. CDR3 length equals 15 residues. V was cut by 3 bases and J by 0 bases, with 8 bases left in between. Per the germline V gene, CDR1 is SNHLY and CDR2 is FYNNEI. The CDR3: CASSEWEPNTGELFF. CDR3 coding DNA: TGTGCCAGCAGTGAGTGGGAACCGAACACCGGGGAGCTGTTTTTT. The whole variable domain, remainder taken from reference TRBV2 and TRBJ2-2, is EPEVTQTPSHQVTQMGQEVILRCVPISNHLYFYWYRQILGQKVEFLVSFYNNEISEKSEIFDDQFSVERPDGSNFTLKIRSTKLEDSAMYFCASSEWEPNTGELFFGEGSRLTVL.